The T cell receptor (beta chain) described here comes from a study of blood T cell repertoires in COVID-19. The authors' processing: Reference gene primers were amplified, and this amplification served to estimate nucleated cell counts. This table comes from immunoSEQ multiplex PCR, and its TCRdb copy is limited to in-frame clones, with some not included. That table supplies the V and J calls and clone size; D and trimming were determined from the DNA. The sample lists 55,000 to 90,000 clones, around 82% occurring once. The material sequenced was peripheral blood. The receptor was isolated from a woman aged 55-75 years with acute or convalescent COVID-19.

This CDR3 reads CASKRLGYREGLSNQPQHF. The DNA for the CDR3 is TGTGCCAGTAAGAGGCTTGGGTACAGGGAGGGCCTTTCCAATCAGCCCCAGCATTTT. The chain has TRBV19 and TRBJ1-5; D perhaps matches TRBD1 (6 bases). Germline V gene sequence: CDR1 LNHDA, CDR2 SQIVND (reference sequence). This CDR3 has 19 amino acids. V lost 7 bases to trimming and J lost 3 bases, with 28 bases between them. Filled out from reference TRBV19 and TRBJ1-5, the complete variable domain reads DGGITQSPKYLFRKEGQNVTLSCEQNLNHDAMYWYRQDPGQGLRLIYYSQIVNDFQKGDIAEGYSVSREKKESFPLTVTSAQKNPTAFYLCASKRLGYREGLSNQPQHFGDGTRLSIL.